Shown below are 8 T cell receptor beta chains from a single sample sequenced in a study of cytomegalovirus exposure and HLA in healthy donors. The data were produced by immunoSEQ multiplex PCR, yet TCRdb's version contains in-frame clones alone and is incomplete. This repertoire shows about 100,000 clones, less than 95% found once; its top ten account for 0.8% to 0.9%. The specimen was PBMCs. These receptors originate from a woman aged 18 to 35 in good health and CMV-seronegative.

The J gene is TRBJ1-5, the V gene TRBV2; D perhaps matches TRBD1 (5 bases). V shed 4 bases and J shed 4 bases, with 14 bases lying between them. Germline V gene data show CDR1 as SNHLY and CDR2 as FYNNEI. This CDR3 region has 15 residues. The CDR3 DNA reads TGTGCCAGCAGTGGTTTAGGGGTGAATAATCAGCCCCAGCATTTT. Amino acids: CASSGLGVNNQPQHF.

The chain couples TRBV6-6 to TRBJ2-7; perhaps TRBD1 as D (6 bases). Between the trimmed V and J ends, which lost 5 bases and 4 bases, there was a span of 12 bases. CDR3 size: 13 residues. Germline values: CDR1 MNHNY, CDR2 SVGAGI (reference sequence). The CDR3 loop reads CASSLIQGYEQYF. Written as DNA, the CDR3 is TGTGCCAGCAGTCTCATTCAGGGGTACGAGCAGTACTTC.

This chain joins TRBV4-3 and TRBJ1-2; 10 nucleotides match TRBD1. The junction had 9 bases not matched to a gene; V was cut back by 4 bases and J by 4 bases. This CDR3 spans 16 amino acids. CDR1 LGHNA and CDR2 YSLEER come from the germline V gene. DNA for the CDR3: TGCGCCAGCAGCCCGCTCCCGGGACAGGGGCCCTATGGCTACACCTTC. Translating gives CASSPLPGQGPYGYTF.

CDR3: CASSQGGQGLGEQYF. Written as DNA, the CDR3 is TGCGCCAGCAGCCAAGGGGGGCAGGGCTTGGGAGAGCAGTACTTC. V and J are TRBV4-1 and TRBJ2-7, with a weak D call TRBD1 (6 bases). V lost 1 base and J 7 bases, leaving 17 bases between the germline ends. This CDR3 is built from 15 residues. Germline V CDR1 and CDR2: MGHRA, YSYEKL.

The chain uses TRBV9 and TRBJ2-2; 13 nucleotides line up with TRBD2. The CDR3 is made up of 20 amino acids. Germline CDR1 SGDLS, CDR2 YYNGEE. J was trimmed by 1 base and V by 1 base; bases with no gene match: 10. The CDR3 DNA reads TGTGCCAGCAGCGTAAACCTAGAGACTAGCGGGGGGAAGAACACCGGGGAGCTGTTTTTT. Translating it yields CASSVNLETSGGKNTGELFF.

The rearrangement joins TRBV7-3 to TRBJ1-6; no reliable D call. Germline V gene data show CDR1 as SGHTA and CDR2 as FQGTGA. Trimming removed 1 base from V and 6 bases from J, with 13 bases in between. CDR3 length: 16 amino acids. As DNA, the CDR3 is TGTGCCAGCAGCTTAAGAGGCGGAGGAGCTAATTCACCCCTCCACTTT. Translated: CASSLRGGGANSPLHF.

The chain carries TRBV19 and TRBJ2-1; TRBD2 matches at 8 bases. Trimming took 4 bases from V and 5 from J; bases not matched to a gene: 4. The CDR3 runs 14 residues. Germline V lookup: CDR1 LNHDA, CDR2 SQIVND (reference sequence). CDR3 loop: CASSNREGNNEQFF. The CDR3 DNA follows: TGTGCCAGTAGTAATCGGGAGGGCAACAATGAGCAGTTCTTC. The full variable domain, with the rest looked up from reference TRBV19 and TRBJ2-1, is DGGITQSPKYLFRKEGQNVTLSCEQNLNHDAMYWYRQDPGQGLRLIYYSQIVNDFQKGDIAEGYSVSREKKESFPLTVTSAQKNPTAFYLCASSNREGNNEQFFGPGTRLTVL.

This chain connects TRBV10-3 to TRBJ1-2; TRBD1 agrees at 7 bases. CDR3 size: 13 residues. Germline V gene data show CDR1 as ENHRY and CDR2 as SYGVKD. With 3 bases clipped from V and 8 bases from J, the junction kept 6 bases outside the gene matches. CDR3 in DNA: TGTGCCATCAGTGATAAGGTACAGGGGGGCTACACCTTC. The encoded protein is CAISDKVQGGYTF.